Listed here are 21 T cell receptor beta chains from one sample, sequenced in a study of blood T cell repertoires in COVID-19. Libraries were prepared by immunoSEQ multiplex PCR; TCRdb keeps only in-frame clonotypes and omits some of them. The table records approximately 430,000 clones, 86% of them present only once. Sequenced material: peripheral blood. The receptor set was obtained from a woman aged 25 to 45 with active or convalescent COVID-19.

CDR3 sequence (DNA): TGTGCCAGCAGTCCGGACAGGAGGGGCGAGCAGTACTTC. This codes for CASSPDRRGEQYF. The gene calls are TRBV6-5 and TRBJ2-7, with TRBD1 as a possible D gene (7 bases). V shed 5 bases and J shed 6 bases, with 14 bases lying between them. This CDR3 has 13 residues. CDR1 MNHEY and CDR2 SVGAGI come from the germline V gene.

The rearrangement links TRBV4-1 to TRBJ2-7; 8 bases match TRBD1. CDR1 is MGHRA and CDR2 is YSYEKL in the germline V gene. J lost 2 bases, V lost 1 base, and 7 bases had no gene match. The CDR3 runs to 16 residues. The CDR3 reads CASSQVQDRDTYEQYF. The CDR3 DNA sequence: TGCGCCAGCAGCCAAGTCCAGGACAGGGACACCTACGAGCAGTACTTC.

This chain uses TRBV27 with TRBJ2-1; 11 nucleotides line up with TRBD2. The CDR3 totals 16 residues. The junction had 7 bases not matched to a gene; V was cut back by 5 bases and J by 4 bases. CDR1 is MNHEY, CDR2 SMNVEV, per germline (reference sequence). This CDR3 is CASSARLAGLYNEQFF. CDR3 DNA sequence: TGTGCCAGCAGTGCTAGACTAGCGGGGCTGTACAATGAGCAGTTCTTC.

The CDR3 nucleotides are TGTGCCAGCAGTGACTCTCTGGGCAGCCCCTCAGCTAACTATGGCTACACCTTC. Its protein is CASSDSLGSPSANYGYTF. The chain links TRBV6-4 to TRBJ1-2; D remains unclear. V was clipped by 0 bases and J by 0 bases, with 17 bases between them. This CDR3 contains 18 residues. The V gene's germline CDR1 is MRHNA and CDR2 SNTAGT.

The rearrangement links TRBV10-2 to TRBJ2-7, with 10 bases aligning to TRBD1. Germline V CDR1 and CDR2: WSHSY, SAAADI. The V gene end was trimmed by 5 bases and the J gene end by 7 bases; junction bases not matched to a gene: 8. CDR3 length: 14 residues. The CDR3 coding sequence is TGCGCCAGCAGTTCCGGGACAGGGGCCGGAGAGCAGTACTTC. Its translation is CASSSGTGAGEQYF.

The chain combines TRBV7-9 with TRBJ1-5; D is possibly TRBD1 (5 bases). The CDR3 has 14 amino acids. Per germline, CDR1 SEHNR and CDR2 FQNEAQ (reference sequence). Trimming left V 2 bases short and J 7 bases short, with 12 bases between. The chain's CDR3 is CASSLTQGDQPQHF. CDR3 DNA sequence: TGTGCCAGCAGCTTAACCCAGGGCGACCAGCCCCAGCATTTT. The full variable domain, rest sourced from reference TRBV7-9 and TRBJ1-5, is DTGVSQNPRHKITKRGQNVTFRCDPISEHNRLYWYRQTLGQGPEFLTYFQNEAQLEKSRLLSDRFSAERPKGSFSTLEIQRTEQGDSAMYLCASSLTQGDQPQHFGDGTRLSIL.

This clone has just one count. The chain recombines TRBV7-9 with TRBJ1-3; maybe TRBD1 (6 bases). Germline V CDR1 and CDR2: SEHNR, FQNEAQ (reference sequence). This CDR3 has 16 amino acids. Trimming removed 3 bases at V and 0 bases at J, with 12 bases between. The CDR3 DNA reads as TGTGCCAGCAGCTTCCCACAGGGTTACTCTGGAAACACCATATATTTT. Its protein is CASSFPQGYSGNTIYF.

This clone appeared once. This rearrangement joins TRBV5-5 to TRBJ1-4, with D uncertain. CDR3 length: 16 amino acids. The germline V gene encodes CDR1 SGHKS and CDR2 YYEKEE (reference sequence). Trimming shortened V by 4 bases and J by 0 bases, and 13 bases separated the two germline ends. DNA for the CDR3: TGTGCCAGCAGCGTGGACCGGGGTACAACTAATGAAAAACTGTTTTTT. Protein sequence: CASSVDRGTTNEKLFF.

The chain combines TRBV7-9 with TRBJ1-2; 7 bases line up with TRBD1. The J segment lost 4 bases and the V segment lost 2 bases, leaving 4 bases of the junction unmatched. Per the germline V gene, CDR1 is SEHNR and CDR2 is FQNEAQ (reference sequence). The CDR3 is 14 residues long. The DNA for the CDR3 is TGTGCCAGCAGCTTACAGGGACAGATCTATGGCTACACCTTC. This gives the protein CASSLQGQIYGYTF.

This CDR3 is CARSSRLRLAGGRTGELFF. For the CDR3, the DNA is TGTGCCAGAAGCTCGCGCTTGAGACTAGCGGGGGGTCGGACCGGGGAGCTGTTTTTT. The chain employs TRBV5-3 and TRBJ2-2, with TRBD2 matching over 13 bases. TRBV5-3 is an ORF, and what it does is uncertain. Trimming took 3 bases from V and 5 from J; bases not matched to a gene: 13. This CDR3 has 19 amino acids.

This chain connects TRBV18 to TRBJ2-5; 9 nucleotides line up with TRBD2. Germline V gene data show CDR1 as KGHSH and CDR2 as LQKENI. CDR3 length equals 16 residues. With 1 base clipped from V and 1 base from J, the junction kept 4 bases outside the gene matches. CDR3 in DNA: TGTGCCAGCTCACCACTAGCGGGGGCTCCCCAAGAGACCCAGTACTTC. Its translation is CASSPLAGAPQETQYF.

This rearrangement joins TRBV6-5 to TRBJ2-7, with 10 bases that match TRBD1. Germline V gene sequence: CDR1 MNHEY, CDR2 SVGAGI. CDR3 size: 14 residues. J lost 2 bases, V lost 7 bases, and 5 bases had no gene match. As DNA, the CDR3 is TGTGCCAGCATCCCGGACAGGGGGGCCTACGAGCAGTACTTC. It codes for CASIPDRGAYEQYF.

This clone was detected only a few times. V gene TRBV10-3 combines with J gene TRBJ1-3; the D is unclear. The CDR3 length is 14 residues. Trimming shortened V by 8 bases and J by 0 bases, and 11 bases separated the two germline ends. Germline-derived CDR1 and CDR2 are ENHRY and SYGVKD. The CDR3 region is CAIGRERSGNTIYF. DNA for the CDR3: TGTGCCATCGGGAGGGAGCGCTCTGGAAACACCATATATTTT.

As DNA, the CDR3 is TGTGCCAGCAGTCAGACAGGGGGGAACACTGAAGCTTTCTTT. Translation: CASSQTGGNTEAFF. The chain joins TRBV2 to TRBJ1-1; 9 bases are shared with TRBD1. The CDR3 length is 14 residues. Trimming at V came to 5 bases and at J to 1 base, leaving 2 bases not matched to a gene. CDR1 is SNHLY, CDR2 FYNNEI, per germline.

This clone has more than one count but fewer than ten. The gene calls are TRBV6-1 and TRBJ1-1; D is ambiguous. Deletions cut 0 bases from V and 0 bases from J, with 11 bases between. Germline V gene lookup returns CDR1 MNHNS and CDR2 SASEGT. The CDR3 spans 16 residues. CDR3 DNA: TGTGCCAGCAGTGAAGCGCTGTACGCTATGAACACTGAAGCTTTCTTT. It codes for CASSEALYAMNTEAFF.

The chain carries TRBV7-2 and TRBJ1-5, with a possible D match to TRBD1 (5 bases). Per germline, CDR1 SGHTA and CDR2 FQGNSA. V was shortened by 1 base and J by 4 bases, with 8 bases between the two germline ends. The CDR3 sequence is 14 residues long. This CDR3 is CASSLDPGNQPQHF. In DNA, the CDR3 is TGTGCCAGCAGCTTAGATCCAGGGAATCAGCCCCAGCATTTT.

This clone was seen a few times. The V call is TRBV6-6, the J call TRBJ2-3; the match to TRBD2 covers 11 bases. J was trimmed by 8 bases and V by 5 bases; bases with no gene match: 15. CDR3 length equals 17 residues. Germline V lookup: CDR1 MNHNY, CDR2 SVGAGI (reference sequence). Here the CDR3 reads CASSPLLAGVTRPTQYF. The CDR3 DNA sequence: TGTGCCAGCAGTCCCCTACTAGCGGGAGTCACCCGGCCTACGCAGTATTTT.

This clone was detected only a few times. The DNA for the CDR3 is TGTGCCAGCAGCTTAGCTAGGGGGCTCTATTCACCCCTCCACTTT. It is translated as CASSLARGLYSPLHF. The gene calls are TRBV7-2 and TRBJ1-6; TRBD1 matches 7 bases. In germline, CDR1 is SGHTA, CDR2 FQGNSA. This CDR3 region has 15 residues. Trimming took 0 bases from V and 8 from J; bases not matched to a gene: 4. The variable domain in full, with the rest retrieved from reference TRBV7-2 and TRBJ1-6, is GAGVSQSPSNKVTEKGKDVELRCDPISGHTALYWYRQSLGQGLEFLIYFQGNSAPDKSGLPSDRFSAERTGGSVSTLTIQRTQQEDSAVYLCASSLARGLYSPLHFGNGTRLTVT.

V is TRBV7-2 and J is TRBJ2-3, with D perhaps matching TRBD2 (6 bases). This CDR3 has 14 residues. Trimming removed 1 base from V and 4 bases from J, with 9 bases in between. Germline V gene lookup returns CDR1 SGHTA and CDR2 FQGNSA. CDR3 DNA: TGTGCCAGCAGCTTAGTGCGGGGCCCAGATACGCAGTATTTT. Its translation is CASSLVRGPDTQYF.

This chain links TRBV2 with TRBJ2-1, with 13 bases fitting TRBD2. CDR1 is SNHLY and CDR2 is FYNNEI in the germline V gene. This CDR3 comprises 13 residues. J was trimmed by 10 bases and V by 8 bases; bases with no gene match: 5. The CDR3 protein is CASVTSGRAEQFF. The CDR3 DNA sequence: TGTGCCAGCGTTACTAGCGGGAGGGCGGAGCAGTTCTTC.

V gene TRBV3-1 (or the pseudogene TRBV3-2) combines with J gene TRBJ2-1, with D perhaps matching TRBD2 (6 bases). Trimming shortened V by 2 bases and J by 1 base, and 12 bases separated the two germline ends. CDR1 and CDR2 from the germline V gene are LGHDT and YNNKEL (reference sequence). The CDR3 extends over 16 amino acids. This CDR3 is CASSQRGAGSYNEQFF. DNA of the CDR3: TGTGCCAGCAGCCAACGCGGGGCCGGGTCCTACAATGAGCAGTTCTTC.